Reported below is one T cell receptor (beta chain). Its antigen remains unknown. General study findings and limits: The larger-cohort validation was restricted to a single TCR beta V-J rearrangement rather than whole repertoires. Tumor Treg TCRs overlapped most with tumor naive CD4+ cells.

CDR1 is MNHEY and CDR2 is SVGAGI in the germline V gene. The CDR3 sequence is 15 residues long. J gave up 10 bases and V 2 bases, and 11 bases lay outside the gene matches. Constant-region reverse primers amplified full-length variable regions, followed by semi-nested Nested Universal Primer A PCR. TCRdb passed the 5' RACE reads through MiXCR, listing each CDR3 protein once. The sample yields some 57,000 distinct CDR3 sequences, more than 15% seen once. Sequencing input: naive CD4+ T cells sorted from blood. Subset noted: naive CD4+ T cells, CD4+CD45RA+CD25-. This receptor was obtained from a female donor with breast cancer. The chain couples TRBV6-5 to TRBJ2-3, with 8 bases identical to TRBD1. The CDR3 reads CASSYEGTGGRAQYF. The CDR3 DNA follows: TGTGCCAGCAGTTACGAGGGGACAGGTGGTAGGGCGCAGTATTTT.